The source of this T cell receptor beta chain is a study of T-cell reconstitution after alpha-beta-depleted transplantation in children. Unique molecular identifiers featured in how the TCRbeta library was prepared. TCRdb re-analysed the PCR reads in MiXCR, keeping a single row per CDR3 protein. The sample holds some 290,000 distinct CDR3 sequences, approximately 23% seen once. The CDR3 has 13 residues. Germline V gives CDR1 SGHNT, CDR2 YYREEE (reference sequence). V lost 5 bases to trimming and J lost 1 base; unmatched junction nucleotides: 2. This chain links TRBV5-4 with TRBJ1-1; TRBD1 matches at 7 bases. Source: PBMCs, mostly from graft donor cells, taken 180 days after TCRalphabeta/CD19-depleted stem cell transplant. This sequence was found in a male patient between 10 and 17 years old who had a stem cell transplant for acute lymphoblastic leukemia, so the T cells may come from the graft donor. The CDR3 bases are TGTGCCAGCAGGGACAGGAGGAACACTGAAGCTTTCTTT. Translation: CASRDRRNTEAFF.